This T cell receptor (beta chain) was retrieved from a study of radiotherapy plus CTLA-4 blockade in lung cancer. Study-wide background: For around 18% of patients, objective responses occurred, and about 30% had disease control. General observations from the study: Among reported predictors of response, early blood T cell clone dynamics with interferon-beta performed best. After treatment with radiotherapy plus ipilimumab, TCR clones that came from the tumor expanded in blood.

This clone was observed once. Its antigen is currently unknown. Enrolled patients, whose metastatic non-small-cell lung cancer was chemo-refractory, received focal radiation plus CTLA-4 blockade with ipilimumab. Some clones are missing from TCRdb's copy, which holds only in-frame ones; the method was immunoSEQ multiplex PCR. The sample lists tens of thousands of clones; 60% to 80% were seen once. Germline V gene lookup returns CDR1 SGHAT and CDR2 FQNNGV. Trimming took 5 bases from V and 1 from J, leaving 14 bases between them. The CDR3 is 15 amino acids. The starting material was peripheral blood, obtained from a patient treated with radiotherapy plus ipilimumab. The sequence derives from a human donor with non-small cell lung cancer whose response to radiotherapy plus ipilimumab could not be evaluated. The V and J genes are TRBV11-2 and TRBJ2-5; D is unresolved. The CDR3: CASSLSVRPQETQYF. CDR3 in DNA: TGTGCCAGCAGCCTATCGGTCAGGCCCCAAGAGACCCAGTACTTC.